This T cell receptor beta chain was sequenced in a study of monozygotic twins with inflammatory bowel disease. Study observations and caveats: The study found lower TCRbeta diversity (inverse Simpson) in IBD patients than in healthy co-twins. A single strong clonotype or signal linked to IBD was not supported. For IBD patients, clonotypes shared with others were fewer than for healthy twins, especially with disease activity.

TCRdb re-analyzed the 5' RACE reads; it lists each CDR3 protein once, without DNA. This repertoire includes some 400,000 distinct CDR3 sequences. As to this clonotype: Its antigen is undetermined.

This CDR3 spans 13 amino acids. Per the germline V gene, CDR1 is MDHEN and CDR2 is SYDVKM. The TCR sequence derives from a human donor with ulcerative colitis or Crohn's disease, or a healthy co-twin of an affected twin (not recorded which). V usage is TRBV28 and J usage is TRBJ1-1. Sequencing was carried out using blood. The CDR3 loop reads CASSLWGDTEAFF.